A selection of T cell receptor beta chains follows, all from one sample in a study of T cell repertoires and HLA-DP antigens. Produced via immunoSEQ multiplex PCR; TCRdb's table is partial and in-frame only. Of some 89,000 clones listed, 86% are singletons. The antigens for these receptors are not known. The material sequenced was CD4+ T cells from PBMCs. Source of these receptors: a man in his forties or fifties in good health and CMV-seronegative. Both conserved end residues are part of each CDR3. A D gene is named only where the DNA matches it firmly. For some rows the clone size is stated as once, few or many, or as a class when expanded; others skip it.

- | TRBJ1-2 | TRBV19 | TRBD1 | CASRDPAGGAYGYTF | TGTGCCAGCCGGGATCCGGCAGGGGGAGCCTATGGCTACACCTTC
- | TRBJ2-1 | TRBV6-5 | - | CASSYWNGEQFF | TGTGCCAGCAGTTACTGGAACGGAGAGCAGTTCTTC
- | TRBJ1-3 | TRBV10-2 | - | CASSGKGQSSGNTIYF | TGCGCCAGCAGTGGGAAAGGACAGAGCTCTGGAAACACCATATATTTT
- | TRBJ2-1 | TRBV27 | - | CASSSLNEQFF | TGTGCCAGCAGTAGCCTCAATGAGCAGTTCTTC
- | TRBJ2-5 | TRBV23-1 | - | CASSHSPDKETQYF | TGCGCCAGCAGTCATTCCCCGGACAAAGAGACCCAGTACTTC
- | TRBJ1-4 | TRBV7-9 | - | CASSLAVGATGNEKLFF | TGTGCCAGCAGCTTAGCGGTAGGAGCCACCGGAAATGAAAAACTGTTTTTT
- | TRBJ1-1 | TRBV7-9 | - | CASSLASRADEAFF | TGTGCCAGCAGCTTAGCTAGCAGGGCTGATGAAGCTTTCTTT
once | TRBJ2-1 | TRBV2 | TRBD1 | CASSEPGQGYNEQFF | TGTGCCAGCAGTGAACCGGGACAGGGATACAATGAGCAGTTCTTC
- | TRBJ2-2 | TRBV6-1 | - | CASSLTEVGELFF | TGTGCCAGCAGTTTGACAGAGGTCGGGGAGCTGTTTTTT
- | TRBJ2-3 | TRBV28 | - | CASSLPQGSDTQYF | TGTGCCAGCAGTTTGCCCCAGGGGTCAGATACGCAGTATTTT